This TCR beta chain was profiled in a study of blood T cell repertoires in COVID-19. Study details: There were acute and convalescent COVID-19 samples, and they came from the United States, Italy and Spain. PBMCs, B-cell-depleted T cells, or T cells provided the cDNA or gDNA that made up the material.

How the authors handled the data: Amplification with reference gene primers provided the estimates of nucleated cell counts. Profiled with immunoSEQ multiplex PCR; TCRdb holds only in-frame clones, not every one. The V and J calls and clone size are taken from that table; D and trimming were inferred from the DNA. The sample lists about 250,000 clones, about 80% occurring once. The CDR3 contains 14 residues. The germline V gene has CDR1 LNHDA and CDR2 SQIVND (reference sequence). V was pared by 4 bases and J by 6 bases, with 15 bases between. The sample comprised peripheral blood. The chain links TRBV19 to TRBJ1-1; D not resolved. This sequence was found in a person aged 65 to 79 with COVID-19, enrolled during active disease. The CDR3 region is CASSTRGGGAEAFF. The CDR3 nucleotides are TGTGCCAGTAGTACCCGGGGAGGCGGGGCTGAAGCTTTCTTT.